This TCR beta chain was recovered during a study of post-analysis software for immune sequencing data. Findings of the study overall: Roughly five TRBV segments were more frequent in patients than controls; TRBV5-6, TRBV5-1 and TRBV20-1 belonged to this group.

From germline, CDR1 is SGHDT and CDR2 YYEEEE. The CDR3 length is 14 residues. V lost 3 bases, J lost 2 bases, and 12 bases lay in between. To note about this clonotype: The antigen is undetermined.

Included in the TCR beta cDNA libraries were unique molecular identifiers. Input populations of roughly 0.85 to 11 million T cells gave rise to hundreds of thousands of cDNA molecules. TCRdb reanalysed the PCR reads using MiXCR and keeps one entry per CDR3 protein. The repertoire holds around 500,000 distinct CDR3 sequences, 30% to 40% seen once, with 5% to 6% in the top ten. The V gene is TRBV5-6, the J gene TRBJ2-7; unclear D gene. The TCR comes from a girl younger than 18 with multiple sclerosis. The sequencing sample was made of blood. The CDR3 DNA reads TGTGCCAGCAGCTCTGGCATGACCCCCTACGAGCAGTACTTC. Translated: CASSSGMTPYEQYF.